Ten or more counts support the clone carrying this T cell receptor (beta chain). Its antigen is undetermined. Beta-chain TCR CDR3 regions were amplified from RNA transcripts. First-round RT-PCR employed HTBI primers, with a second-round multiplex PCR after it. MiXCR, run by TCRdb on the multiplex PCR reads, gives a single entry per CDR3 protein. The sample consists of under 350,000 distinct CDR3 sequences, 17% of them appearing once. The data stem from a study of Graves' ophthalmopathy and Graves' hyperthyroidism. General observations from the study: Detection in blood was also observed for most expanded thyroid clonotypes above 0.001 frequency.

Germline lookup yields CDR1 SGHAT and CDR2 FQNNGV. V was trimmed by 5 bases and J by 2 bases, leaving 9 bases between them. The CDR3 runs 13 residues. The TCR comes from an adult man with Graves' ophthalmopathy. This sequence joins TRBV11-2 and TRBJ2-5, with D uncertain. The material sequenced was peripheral blood. The CDR3 nucleotides are TGTGCCAGCAGCGCCAGCCGTCAAGAGACCCAGTACTTC. It encodes CASSASRQETQYF.